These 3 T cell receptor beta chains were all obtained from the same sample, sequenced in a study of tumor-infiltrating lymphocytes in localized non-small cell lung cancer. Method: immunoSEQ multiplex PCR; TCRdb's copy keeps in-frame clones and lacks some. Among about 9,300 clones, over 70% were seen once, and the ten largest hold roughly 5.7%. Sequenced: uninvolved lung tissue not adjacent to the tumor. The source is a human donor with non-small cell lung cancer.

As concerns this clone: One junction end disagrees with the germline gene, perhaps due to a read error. For the CDR3, the DNA is TGTGCTAGCAGCTTAGCGTCAGAAACGACCGGGGAGCTGTTTTTT. This encodes CASSLASETTGELFF. The V gene is TRBV7-7, the J gene TRBJ2-2; tentative D call: TRBD2 (5 bases). Germline V gene sequence: CDR1 SSHAT, CDR2 FNYEAQ (reference sequence). The CDR3 length is 15 residues.

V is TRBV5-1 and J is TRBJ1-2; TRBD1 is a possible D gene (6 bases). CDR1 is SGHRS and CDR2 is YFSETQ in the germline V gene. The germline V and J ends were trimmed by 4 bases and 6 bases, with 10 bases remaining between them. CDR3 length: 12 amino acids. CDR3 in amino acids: CASSRTADGYTF. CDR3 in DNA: TGCGCCAGCAGCCGGACAGCTGATGGCTACACCTTC.

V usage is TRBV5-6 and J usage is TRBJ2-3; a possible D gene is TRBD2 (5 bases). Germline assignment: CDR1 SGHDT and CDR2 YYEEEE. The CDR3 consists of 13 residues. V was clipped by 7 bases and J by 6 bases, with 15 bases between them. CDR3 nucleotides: TGTGCCAGCGCGGCGGGTGGGTCTGATACGCAGTATTTT. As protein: CASAAGGSDTQYF. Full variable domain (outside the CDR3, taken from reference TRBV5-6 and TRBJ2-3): DAGVTQSPTHLIKTRGQQVTLRCSPKSGHDTVSWYQQALGQGPQFIFQYYEEEERQRGNFPDRFSGHQFPNYSSELNVNALLLGDSALYLCASAAGGSDTQYFGPGTRLTVL.